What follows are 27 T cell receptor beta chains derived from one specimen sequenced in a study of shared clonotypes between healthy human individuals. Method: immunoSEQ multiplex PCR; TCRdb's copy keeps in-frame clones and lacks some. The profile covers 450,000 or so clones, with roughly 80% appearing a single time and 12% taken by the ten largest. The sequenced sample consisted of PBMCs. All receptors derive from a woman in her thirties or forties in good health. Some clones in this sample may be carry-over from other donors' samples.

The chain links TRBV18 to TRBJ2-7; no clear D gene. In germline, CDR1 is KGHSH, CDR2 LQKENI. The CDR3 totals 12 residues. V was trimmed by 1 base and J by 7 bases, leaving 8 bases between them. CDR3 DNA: TGTGCCAGCTCACCACAGCAGGAAGAGCAGTACTTC. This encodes CASSPQQEEQYF.

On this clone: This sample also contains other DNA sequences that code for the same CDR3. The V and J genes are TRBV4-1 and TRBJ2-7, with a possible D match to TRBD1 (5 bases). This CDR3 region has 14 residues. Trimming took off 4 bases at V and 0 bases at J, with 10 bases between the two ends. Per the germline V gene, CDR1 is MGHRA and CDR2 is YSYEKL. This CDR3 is CASSPDSSSYEQYF. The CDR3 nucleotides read TGCGCCAGCAGCCCTGACAGCAGCTCCTACGAGCAGTACTTC.

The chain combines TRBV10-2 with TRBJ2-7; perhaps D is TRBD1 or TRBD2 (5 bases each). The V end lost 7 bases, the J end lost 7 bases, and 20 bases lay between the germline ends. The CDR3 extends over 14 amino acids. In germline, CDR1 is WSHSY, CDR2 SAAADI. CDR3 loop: CASTTRGTRWEQYF. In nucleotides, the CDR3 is TGCGCCAGCACCACCCGGGGCACCCGTTGGGAGCAGTACTTC.

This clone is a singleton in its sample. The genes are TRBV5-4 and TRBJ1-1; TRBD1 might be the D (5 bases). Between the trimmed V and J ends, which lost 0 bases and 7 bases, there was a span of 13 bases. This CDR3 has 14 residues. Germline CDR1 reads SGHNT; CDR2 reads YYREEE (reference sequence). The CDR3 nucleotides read TGTGCCAGCAGCTTGGCAGGAGCGGGGGGTGAAGCTTTCTTT. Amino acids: CASSLAGAGGEAFF.

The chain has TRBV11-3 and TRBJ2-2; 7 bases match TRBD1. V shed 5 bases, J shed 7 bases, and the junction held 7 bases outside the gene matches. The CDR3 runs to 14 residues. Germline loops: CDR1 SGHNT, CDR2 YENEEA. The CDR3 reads CASSRDSVGGELFF. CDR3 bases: TGTGCCAGCAGCCGGGACAGTGTGGGCGGGGAGCTGTTTTTT.

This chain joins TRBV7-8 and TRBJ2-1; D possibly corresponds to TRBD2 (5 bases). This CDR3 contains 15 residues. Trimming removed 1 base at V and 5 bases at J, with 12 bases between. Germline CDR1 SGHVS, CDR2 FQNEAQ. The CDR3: CASSLGLIENNEQFF. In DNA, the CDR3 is TGTGCCAGCAGCTTAGGACTAATAGAAAACAATGAGCAGTTCTTC.

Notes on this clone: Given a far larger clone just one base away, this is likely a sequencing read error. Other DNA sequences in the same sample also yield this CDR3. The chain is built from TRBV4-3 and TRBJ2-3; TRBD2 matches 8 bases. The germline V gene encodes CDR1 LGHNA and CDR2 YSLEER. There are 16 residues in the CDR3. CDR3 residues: CASSQDRGLGADTQYF. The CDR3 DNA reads TGCGCCAGCAGCCAAGATAGGGGACTAGGCGCAGATACACAGTATTTT.

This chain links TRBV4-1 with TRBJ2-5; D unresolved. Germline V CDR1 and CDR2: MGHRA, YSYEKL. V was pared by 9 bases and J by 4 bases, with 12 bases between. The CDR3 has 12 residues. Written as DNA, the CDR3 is TGCGCCAGTTCTGGACCTGGAGAGACCCAGTACTTC. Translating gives CASSGPGETQYF.

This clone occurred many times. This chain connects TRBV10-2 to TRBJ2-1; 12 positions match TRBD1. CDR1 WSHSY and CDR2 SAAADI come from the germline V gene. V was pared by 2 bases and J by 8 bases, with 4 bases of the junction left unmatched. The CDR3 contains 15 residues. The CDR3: CASSERDRGHDEQFF. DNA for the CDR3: TGCGCCAGCAGTGAGAGGGACAGGGGGCATGATGAGCAGTTCTTC.

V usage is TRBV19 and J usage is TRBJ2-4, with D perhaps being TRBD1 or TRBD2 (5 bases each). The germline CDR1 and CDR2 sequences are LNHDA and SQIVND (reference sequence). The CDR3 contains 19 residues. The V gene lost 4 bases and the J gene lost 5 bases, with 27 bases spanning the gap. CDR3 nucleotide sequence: TGTGCCAGTAGTACGAGAGGGGTCGGGGCAGTCCCCCGGGAAAACATTCAGTACTTC. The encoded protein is CASSTRGVGAVPRENIQYF.

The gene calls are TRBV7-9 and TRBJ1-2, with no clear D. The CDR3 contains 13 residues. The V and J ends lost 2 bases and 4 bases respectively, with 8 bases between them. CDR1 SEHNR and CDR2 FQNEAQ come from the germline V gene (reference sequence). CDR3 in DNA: TGTGCCAGCAGCTTAACCGGGCGCTATGGCTACACCTTC. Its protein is CASSLTGRYGYTF.

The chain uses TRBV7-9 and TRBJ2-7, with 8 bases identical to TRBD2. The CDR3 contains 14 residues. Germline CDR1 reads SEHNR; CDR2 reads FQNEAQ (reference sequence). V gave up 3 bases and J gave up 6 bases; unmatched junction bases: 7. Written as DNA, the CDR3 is TGTGCCAGCAGCTTCACGGGAGGGCCCGCCGAGCAGTACTTC. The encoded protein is CASSFTGGPAEQYF.

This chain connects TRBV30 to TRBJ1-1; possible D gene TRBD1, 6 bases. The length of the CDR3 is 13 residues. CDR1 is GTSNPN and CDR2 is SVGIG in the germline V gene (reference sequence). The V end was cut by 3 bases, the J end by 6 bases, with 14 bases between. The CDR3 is CAWRGGRGSEAFF. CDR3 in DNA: TGTGCCTGGAGGGGGGGCCGAGGCTCTGAAGCTTTCTTT. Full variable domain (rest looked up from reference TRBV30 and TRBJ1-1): SQTIHQWPATLVQPVGSPLSLECTVEGTSNPNLYWYRQAAGRGLQLLFYSVGIGQISSEVPQNLSASRPQDRQFILSSKKLLLSDSGFYLCAWRGGRGSEAFFGQGTRLTVV.

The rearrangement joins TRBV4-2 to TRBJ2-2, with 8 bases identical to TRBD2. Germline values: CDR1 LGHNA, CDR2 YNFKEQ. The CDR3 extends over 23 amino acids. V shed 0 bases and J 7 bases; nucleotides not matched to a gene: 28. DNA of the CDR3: TGTGCCAGCAGCCAAGAGCTTGGGCCCACGAATCTGCCGAGCGGGAGAAGGAACGGGGAGCTGTTTTTT. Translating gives CASSQELGPTNLPSGRRNGELFF.

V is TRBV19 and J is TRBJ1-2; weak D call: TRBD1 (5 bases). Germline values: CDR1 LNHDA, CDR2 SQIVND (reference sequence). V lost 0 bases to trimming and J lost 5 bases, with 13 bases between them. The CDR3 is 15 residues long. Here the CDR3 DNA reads TGTGCCAGTAGTATAGACCCCGGGACCCGATATGGCTACACCTTC. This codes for CASSIDPGTRYGYTF.

The CDR3 reads CASRGRTEAFF. The DNA of the CDR3 is TGTGCCTCCAGGGGAAGAACTGAAGCTTTCTTT. The chain carries TRBV30 and TRBJ1-1, with D possibly being TRBD1 (6 bases). In germline, CDR1 is GTSNPN, CDR2 SVGIG (reference sequence). This CDR3 contains 11 residues. Trimming took 7 bases from V and 5 from J, leaving 11 bases between them.

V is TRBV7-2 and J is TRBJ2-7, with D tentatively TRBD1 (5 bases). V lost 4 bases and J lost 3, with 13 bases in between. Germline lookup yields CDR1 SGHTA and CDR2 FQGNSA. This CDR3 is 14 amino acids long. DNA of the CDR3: TGTGCCAGCAGCTCCAGGGCGACCGGCTACGAGCAGTACTTC. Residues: CASSSRATGYEQYF.

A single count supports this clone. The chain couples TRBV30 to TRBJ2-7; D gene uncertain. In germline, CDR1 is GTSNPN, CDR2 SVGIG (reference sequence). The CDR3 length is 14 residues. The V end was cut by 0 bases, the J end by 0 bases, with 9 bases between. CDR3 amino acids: CAWSVGVGSYEQYF. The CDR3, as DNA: TGTGCCTGGAGTGTGGGTGTTGGCTCCTACGAGCAGTACTTC.

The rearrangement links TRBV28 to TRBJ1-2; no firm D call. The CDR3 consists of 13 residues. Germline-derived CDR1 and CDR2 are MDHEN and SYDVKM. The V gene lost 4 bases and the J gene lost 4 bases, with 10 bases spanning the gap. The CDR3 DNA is TGTGCCAGCAGTTCCCGACACCTCTATGGCTACACCTTC. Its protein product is CASSSRHLYGYTF.

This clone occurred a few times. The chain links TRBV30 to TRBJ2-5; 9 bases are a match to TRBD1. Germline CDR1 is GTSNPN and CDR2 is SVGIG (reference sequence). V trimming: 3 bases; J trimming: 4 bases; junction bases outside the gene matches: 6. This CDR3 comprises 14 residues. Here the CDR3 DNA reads TGTGCCTGGAGCAAGGGGACAGGGAGAGAGACCCAGTACTTC. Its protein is CAWSKGTGRETQYF.

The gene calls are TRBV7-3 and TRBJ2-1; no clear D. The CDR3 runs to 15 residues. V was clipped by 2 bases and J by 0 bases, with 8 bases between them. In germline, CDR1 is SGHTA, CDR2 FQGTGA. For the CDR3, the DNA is TGTGCCAGCAGCTTAGGGGTGAGCTCCTACAATGAGCAGTTCTTC. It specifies CASSLGVSSYNEQFF.

The CDR3 here is CASSLAAGKNIQYF. The DNA of the CDR3 is TGCGCCAGCAGCTTGGCAGCGGGCAAAAACATTCAGTACTTC. The chain is built from TRBV5-1 and TRBJ2-4, with TRBD2 as a possible D gene (6 bases). The V end lost 0 bases, the J end lost 3 bases, and 7 bases lay between the germline ends. The CDR3 contains 14 residues. The germline V gene has CDR1 SGHRS and CDR2 YFSETQ.

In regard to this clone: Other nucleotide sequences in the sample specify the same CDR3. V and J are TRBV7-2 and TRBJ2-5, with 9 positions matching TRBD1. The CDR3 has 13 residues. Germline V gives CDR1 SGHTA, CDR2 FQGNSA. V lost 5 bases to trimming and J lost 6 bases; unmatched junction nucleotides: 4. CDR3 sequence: CASSAGQGKTQYF. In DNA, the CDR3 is TGTGCCAGCAGCGCCGGACAGGGGAAGACCCAGTACTTC.

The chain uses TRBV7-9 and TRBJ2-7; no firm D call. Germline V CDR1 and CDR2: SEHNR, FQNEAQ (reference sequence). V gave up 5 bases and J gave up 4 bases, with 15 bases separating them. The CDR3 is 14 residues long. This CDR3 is CASSPLRYPYEQYF. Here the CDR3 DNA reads TGTGCCAGCAGCCCTCTCAGATACCCGTACGAGCAGTACTTC. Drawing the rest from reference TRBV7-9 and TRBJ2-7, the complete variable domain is DTGVSQNPRHKITKRGQNVTFRCDPISEHNRLYWYRQTLGQGPEFLTYFQNEAQLEKSRLLSDRFSAERPKGSFSTLEIQRTEQGDSAMYLCASSPLRYPYEQYFGPGTRLTVT.

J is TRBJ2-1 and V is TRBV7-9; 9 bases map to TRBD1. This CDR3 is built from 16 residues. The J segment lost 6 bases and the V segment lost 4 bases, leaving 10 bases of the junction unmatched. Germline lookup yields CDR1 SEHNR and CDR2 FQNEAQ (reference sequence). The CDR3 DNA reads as TGTGCCAGCAGCTCCCCCGGGGACAGGGAGGCCAATGAGCAGTTCTTC. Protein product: CASSSPGDREANEQFF.

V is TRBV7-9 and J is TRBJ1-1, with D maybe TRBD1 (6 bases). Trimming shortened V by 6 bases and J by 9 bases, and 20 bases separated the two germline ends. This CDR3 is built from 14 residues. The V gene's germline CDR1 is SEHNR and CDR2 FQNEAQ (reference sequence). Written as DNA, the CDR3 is TGTGCCAGCAGTCGAGAGAGGGGGAACGAGAAAGCTTTCTTT. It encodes CASSRERGNEKAFF.

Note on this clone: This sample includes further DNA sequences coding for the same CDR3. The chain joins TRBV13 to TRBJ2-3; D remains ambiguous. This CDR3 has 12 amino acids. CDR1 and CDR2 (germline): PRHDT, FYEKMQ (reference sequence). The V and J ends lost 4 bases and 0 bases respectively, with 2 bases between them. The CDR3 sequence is CASSSSTDTQYF. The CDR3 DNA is TGTGCCAGCAGCTCTAGCACAGATACGCAGTATTTT.